These 30 T cell receptor beta chains were sequenced from one sample in a study of blood T cell repertoires in COVID-19. Sequencing was performed with immunoSEQ multiplex PCR; in TCRdb, only in-frame clones are kept and a portion is missing. The sample includes 250,000 or so clones, more than 80% of them seen just once. The sample was PBMCs or T cells enriched from blood (not recorded which). The receptor source for this set is a man over 45 who had been exposed to COVID-19.

This CDR3 reads CASSQYLAGVDEQFF. The CDR3 DNA reads TGTGCCAGCAGCCAGTACCTAGCGGGGGTGGATGAGCAGTTCTTC. The V gene is TRBV3-1 (or the pseudogene TRBV3-2), the J gene TRBJ2-1; 10 bases are shared with TRBD2. The CDR3 length is 15 residues. V shed 3 bases and J 8 bases; nucleotides not matched to a gene: 7. Germline loops: CDR1 LGHDT, CDR2 YNNKEL (reference sequence).

The chain uses TRBV7-6 and TRBJ2-3, with a possible D match to TRBD1 (5 bases). Trimming cost V 1 base and J 3 bases, with 11 bases left between them. Germline V gene lookup returns CDR1 SGHVS and CDR2 FNYEAQ. The CDR3 extends over 15 amino acids. The CDR3 nucleotides read TGTGCCAGCAGCTTAGGGGTAGCAGGGACAGATACGCAGTATTTT. Amino acids: CASSLGVAGTDTQYF.

The chain couples TRBV5-1 to TRBJ2-7, with D perhaps matching TRBD1 (6 bases). The germline CDR1 and CDR2 sequences are SGHRS and YFSETQ. This CDR3 region has 15 residues. Trimming pared 4 bases from V and 6 bases from J, leaving 20 bases between. The CDR3 nucleotides read TGCGCCAGCAGCCGGAGAGACAGGACGTCTAGCGAGCAGTACTTC. Its translation: CASSRRDRTSSEQYF. The variable domain in full, completed from reference TRBV5-1 and TRBJ2-7, reads KAGVTQTPRYLIKTRGQQVTLSCSPISGHRSVSWYQQTPGQGLQFLFEYFSETQRNKGNFPGRFSGRQFSNSRSEMNVSTLELGDSALYLCASSRRDRTSSEQYFGPGTRLTVT.

The chain carries TRBV2 and TRBJ1-1, with D unresolved. Germline V gives CDR1 SNHLY, CDR2 FYNNEI. The ends were cut back, 6 bases at V and 4 bases at J, with 18 bases in the middle. The CDR3 runs to 15 residues. Here the CDR3 DNA reads TGTGCCAGCAGGGAGATGAGGGCCCCGACCACTGAAGCTTTCTTT. Encoded protein: CASREMRAPTTEAFF.

This chain joins TRBV18 and TRBJ2-3, with 14 nucleotides matching TRBD2. This CDR3 contains 16 residues. Germline trimming cut 5 bases from V and 3 bases from J; bases unmatched to any gene: 4. The germline V gene has CDR1 KGHSH and CDR2 LQKENI. DNA for the CDR3: TGTGCCAGCTCAGCGGGACTAGCGGGAGTAACAGATACGCAGTATTTT. Protein sequence: CASSAGLAGVTDTQYF.

The gene calls are TRBV28 and TRBJ2-6; D unresolved. Germline V gene sequence: CDR1 MDHEN, CDR2 SYDVKM. The CDR3 extends over 13 amino acids. Between the trimmed V and J ends, which lost 6 bases and 4 bases, there was a span of 7 bases. CDR3 coding DNA: TGTGCCAGCAGCCCTCCGGGGGCCAACGTCCTGACTTTC. The encoded protein is CASSPPGANVLTF.

This CDR3 reads CASSPGTGQGQPQHF. DNA of the CDR3: TGTGCCAGCAGCCCCGGAACCGGACAGGGCCAGCCCCAGCATTTT. The chain recombines TRBV9 with TRBJ1-5; TRBD1 agrees at 8 bases. Germline-derived CDR1 and CDR2 are SGDLS and YYNGEE. The CDR3 contains 15 residues. J was trimmed by 7 bases and V by 4 bases; bases with no gene match: 10.

In DNA, the CDR3 is TGTGCCAGCAGCCTCCGGGACACCTATGGCTACACCTTC. Translated, it gives CASSLRDTYGYTF. V is TRBV3-1 (or the pseudogene TRBV3-2) and J is TRBJ1-2; tentative D call: TRBD1 (6 bases). The length of the CDR3 is 13 residues. Germline CDR1 is LGHDT and CDR2 is YNNKEL (reference sequence). V lost 4 bases to trimming and J lost 4 bases, with 10 bases between them.

This clone was recorded only once. The chain couples TRBV15 to TRBJ1-2, with 7 bases identical to TRBD1. Trimming cost V 1 base and J 1 base; bases outside gene matches: 6. Germline assignment: CDR1 LNHNV and CDR2 YYDKDF (reference sequence). The CDR3 extends over 16 amino acids. CDR3 sequence: CATSRAGTESNYGYTF. CDR3 bases: TGTGCCACCAGCAGAGCCGGGACAGAAAGTAACTATGGCTACACCTTC.

The J gene is TRBJ1-3, the V gene TRBV7-9; 9 nucleotides line up with TRBD1. The CDR3 sequence is 16 residues long. Germline loops: CDR1 SEHNR, CDR2 FQNEAQ (reference sequence). The J segment lost 0 bases and the V segment lost 4 bases, leaving 4 bases of the junction unmatched. DNA for the CDR3: TGTGCCAGCAGCTGGAGACAGGGGGTCTCTGGAAACACCATATATTTT. It encodes CASSWRQGVSGNTIYF.

The chain carries TRBV7-9 and TRBJ1-1, with 7 bases matching TRBD1. The CDR3 runs to 15 residues. Germline CDR1 and CDR2: SEHNR and FQNEAQ (reference sequence). The V segment lost 5 bases and the J segment 2 bases; nucleotides outside the gene matches: 8. CDR3 loop: CASSGDRAGNTEAFF. The CDR3 nucleotides are TGTGCCAGCAGCGGAGACAGGGCAGGAAACACTGAAGCTTTCTTT.

This sequence joins TRBV7-9 and TRBJ1-1, with D possibly TRBD1 on 6 matching bases. The CDR3 spans 14 residues. V dropped 5 bases and J dropped 4 bases, with 14 bases sitting between them. The V gene's germline CDR1 is SEHNR and CDR2 FQNEAQ (reference sequence). This CDR3 is CASSTIRGGTEAFF. DNA for the CDR3: TGTGCCAGCAGCACAATAAGGGGGGGCACTGAAGCTTTCTTT.

The V and J genes are TRBV9 and TRBJ2-6; D unresolved. The CDR3 is 13 residues long. V lost 1 base and J 4 bases, leaving 3 bases between the germline ends. Germline loops: CDR1 SGDLS, CDR2 YYNGEE. CDR3 sequence: CASSVLGANVLTF. CDR3 in DNA: TGTGCCAGCAGCGTACTGGGGGCCAACGTCCTGACTTTC. Full variable domain (rest looked up from reference TRBV9 and TRBJ2-6): DSGVTQTPKHLITATGQRVTLRCSPRSGDLSVYWYQQSLDQGLQFLIQYYNGEERAKGNILERFSAQQFPDLHSELNLSSLELGDSALYFCASSVLGANVLTFGAGSRLTVL.

This chain uses TRBV27 with TRBJ1-5; D call uncertain. The germline gives CDR1 MNHEY, CDR2 SMNVEV (reference sequence). V lost 5 bases and J 0 bases, leaving 2 bases between the germline ends. The CDR3 length is 12 residues. CDR3 sequence (DNA): TGTGCCAGCAGTCGTAGCAATCAGCCCCAGCATTTT. Encoded protein: CASSRSNQPQHF.

The chain has TRBV2 and TRBJ2-3; 11 bases map to TRBD2. V shed 1 base and J 3 bases; nucleotides not matched to a gene: 3. Germline loops: CDR1 SNHLY, CDR2 FYNNEI. This CDR3 spans 16 amino acids. Here the CDR3 reads CASSEDLAGGTDTQYF. The CDR3 nucleotides are TGTGCCAGCAGTGAAGACTTAGCGGGAGGGACAGATACGCAGTATTTT.

The V and J genes are TRBV18 and TRBJ2-5, with D possibly matching TRBD2 (6 bases). CDR1 and CDR2 (germline): KGHSH, LQKENI. This CDR3 is built from 14 residues. V gave up 3 bases and J gave up 2 bases, with 10 bases separating them. The CDR3 nucleotides are TGTGCCAGCTCACCTATCGGGGGACAAGAGACCCAGTACTTC. Translating it yields CASSPIGGQETQYF.

Only one count was recorded for this clone. CDR3 sequence reads: CASSGRDAAADSTDTQYF. CDR3 nucleotides: TGTGCCAGTAGTGGGCGGGACGCCGCCGCGGATAGCACAGATACGCAGTATTTT. The rearrangement joins TRBV19 to TRBJ2-3; TRBD2 might be the D (6 bases). The V and J ends lost 5 bases and 0 bases respectively, with 21 bases between them. Germline V gene sequence: CDR1 LNHDA, CDR2 SQIVND (reference sequence). The length of the CDR3 is 18 residues.

The V and J genes are TRBV5-6 and TRBJ2-2, with a tentative D call TRBD2 (5 bases). Trimming cost V 3 bases and J 7 bases, with 7 bases left between them. This CDR3 is built from 12 residues. Germline V gives CDR1 SGHDT, CDR2 YYEEEE. CDR3 in DNA: TGTGCCAGCAGCTGGACTTTCGGGGAGCTGTTTTTT. Amino acid sequence: CASSWTFGELFF. Based on the CDR3 plus reference TRBV5-6 and TRBJ2-2, the full variable domain is DAGVTQSPTHLIKTRGQQVTLRCSPKSGHDTVSWYQQALGQGPQFIFQYYEEEERQRGNFPDRFSGHQFPNYSSELNVNALLLGDSALYLCASSWTFGELFFGEGSRLTVL.

The V call is TRBV10-3, the J call TRBJ2-2; D gene uncertain. Trimming took 8 bases from V and 7 from J, leaving 11 bases between them. CDR1 is ENHRY, CDR2 SYGVKD, per germline. The CDR3 has 12 amino acids. CDR3 nucleotide sequence: TGTGCCATCTCTGAGTCTCACGGGGAGCTGTTTTTT. Translated: CAISESHGELFF.

The chain employs TRBV7-2 and TRBJ2-1; the D gene is possibly TRBD2 (6 bases). Trimming cost V 5 bases and J 9 bases, with 14 bases left between them. Germline assignment: CDR1 SGHTA and CDR2 FQGNSA. This CDR3 comprises 13 residues. The CDR3 spells CASSRIGGFEQFF. In DNA form, the CDR3 reads TGTGCCAGCAGCCGAATCGGAGGGTTTGAGCAGTTCTTC.

The chain links TRBV25-1 to TRBJ1-2, with TRBD1 matching 9 bases. CDR1 and CDR2 (germline): MGHDK, SYGVNS. The CDR3 is 15 residues long. V was clipped by 4 bases and J by 7 bases; unmatched bases: 10. DNA for the CDR3: TGTGCCAGCAGTGCCCGGGACAGGGTAGTAAGTGGCTACACCTTC. This translates into CASSARDRVVSGYTF.

The chain couples TRBV10-3 to TRBJ1-5, with D unresolved. Germline values: CDR1 ENHRY, CDR2 SYGVKD. V was trimmed by 3 bases and J by 4 bases, leaving 10 bases between them. The CDR3 contains 14 residues. The CDR3 loop is CAISDGIRNQPQHF. Here the CDR3 DNA reads TGTGCCATCAGTGACGGGATTCGAAATCAGCCCCAGCATTTT.

The chain is built from TRBV10-3 and TRBJ1-5; maybe TRBD1 (6 bases). CDR3 length equals 16 residues. V was trimmed by 3 bases and J by 4 bases, leaving 16 bases between them. Germline V lookup: CDR1 ENHRY, CDR2 SYGVKD. The CDR3 bases are TGTGCCATCAGTGACCCCTCAGGACAGTTAAATCAGCCCCAGCATTTT. Translated, it gives CAISDPSGQLNQPQHF.

The chain couples TRBV10-1 to TRBJ2-7; 9 bases map to TRBD2. J was trimmed by 0 bases and V by 0 bases; bases with no gene match: 9. The CDR3 is made up of 18 amino acids. CDR1 is WNHNN and CDR2 is SYGVQD in the germline V gene (reference sequence). CDR3 sequence: CASSESRTSVRSSYEQYV. In nucleotides, the CDR3 is TGCGCCAGCAGTGAGTCGCGGACTAGCGTACGAAGCTCCTACGAGCAGTACGTC.

This clone was seen just once. The germline gene is not matched at one end of the junction; a read error may be the cause. V gene TRBV5-1 combines with J gene TRBJ2-7; D is unresolved. The CDR3 totals 12 residues. The germline gives CDR1 SGHRS, CDR2 YFSETQ. This CDR3 is CASSLRVREQYF. Written as DNA, the CDR3 is TGCGCCAGTAGCTTGCGAGTACGAGAGCAGTACTTC. The whole variable domain, filled in from reference TRBV5-1 and TRBJ2-7, reads KAGVTQTPRYLIKTRGQQVTLSCSPISGHRSVSWYQQTPGQGLQFLFEYFSETQRNKGNFPGRFSGRQFSNSRSEMNVSTLELGDSALYLCASSLRVREQYFGPGTRLTVT.

There are a few counts of this clone. The rearrangement uses TRBV6-5 and TRBJ1-2; tentative D call: TRBD1 (5 bases). Germline-derived CDR1 and CDR2 are MNHEY and SVGAGI. The CDR3 extends over 12 amino acids. Trimming removed 6 bases from V and 8 bases from J, with 13 bases in between. The CDR3 DNA is TGTGCCAGCAGGCGGGACGGCCAGGGCTACACCTTC. Its translation is CASRRDGQGYTF.

V gene TRBV29-1 combines with J gene TRBJ1-4; D is ambiguous. CDR3 length equals 14 residues. V was pared by 6 bases and J by 4 bases, with 15 bases between. CDR1 and CDR2 from the germline V gene are SQVTM and ANQGSEA. The DNA of the CDR3 is TGCAGCGTGCGGCCCTACTCGGGTAATGAAAAACTGTTTTTT. It codes for CSVRPYSGNEKLFF.

V and J are TRBV27 and TRBJ2-1; D gene ambiguous. The CDR3 extends over 11 amino acids. The V end lost 8 bases, the J end lost 6 bases, and 8 bases lay between the germline ends. The germline V gene encodes CDR1 MNHEY and CDR2 SMNVEV (reference sequence). The CDR3 loop is CASHLGNEQFF. The CDR3 nucleotides are TGTGCCAGCCATCTAGGCAATGAGCAGTTCTTC.

The V gene is TRBV27, the J gene TRBJ2-5, with 12 nucleotides matching TRBD2. Losses at the gene ends were 2 bases for V and 5 bases for J; bases not matched to a gene: 6. Looked up from germline, CDR1 is MNHEY and CDR2 is SMNVEV (reference sequence). This CDR3 has 16 amino acids. The CDR3 reads CASSLGLAGPRETQYF. In DNA, the CDR3 is TGTGCCAGCAGTTTAGGACTAGCGGGACCGCGGGAGACCCAGTACTTC.

This clone has just one count. The V call is TRBV10-3, the J call TRBJ2-1, with D perhaps TRBD2 (5 bases). In germline, CDR1 is ENHRY, CDR2 SYGVKD. With 1 base removed from V and 1 base from J, the gap between germline ends came to 8 bases. This CDR3 is 15 amino acids long. The chain's CDR3 is CAISELSGSYNEQFF. The CDR3 bases are TGTGCCATCAGTGAGTTGAGCGGATCCTACAATGAGCAGTTCTTC.